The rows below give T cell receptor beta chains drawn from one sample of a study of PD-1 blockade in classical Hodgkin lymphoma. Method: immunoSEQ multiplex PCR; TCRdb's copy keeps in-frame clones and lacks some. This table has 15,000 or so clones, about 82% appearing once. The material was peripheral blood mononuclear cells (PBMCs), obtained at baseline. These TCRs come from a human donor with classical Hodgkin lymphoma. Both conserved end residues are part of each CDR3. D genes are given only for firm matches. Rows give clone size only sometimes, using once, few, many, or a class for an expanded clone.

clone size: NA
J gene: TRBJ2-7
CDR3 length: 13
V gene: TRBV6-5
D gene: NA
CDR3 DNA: TGTGCCAGCGGGAAGACATACGCCTACGAGCAGTACTTC
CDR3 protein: CASGKTYAYEQYF

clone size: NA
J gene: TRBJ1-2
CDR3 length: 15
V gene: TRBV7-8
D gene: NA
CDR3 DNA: TGTGCCAGCAGCTTAGAGGTCAGGGGACTCTATGGCTACACCTTC
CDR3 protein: CASSLEVRGLYGYTF

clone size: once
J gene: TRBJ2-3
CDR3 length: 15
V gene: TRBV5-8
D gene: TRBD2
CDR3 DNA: TGTGCCAGCAGCTTGGGGTTCGGGGGGACAGATACGCAGTATTTT
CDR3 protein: CASSLGFGGTDTQYF

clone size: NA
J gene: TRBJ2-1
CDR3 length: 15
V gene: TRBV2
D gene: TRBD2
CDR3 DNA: TGTGCCAGCAAAGTCCGGGGCGGGAGCGGGAATGAGCAGTTCTTC
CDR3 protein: CASKVRGGSGNEQFF

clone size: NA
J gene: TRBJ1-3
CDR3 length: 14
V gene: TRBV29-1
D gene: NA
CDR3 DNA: TGCAGCGTTGACGCCGGGACTTCTGGAAACACCATATATTTT
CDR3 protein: CSVDAGTSGNTIYF

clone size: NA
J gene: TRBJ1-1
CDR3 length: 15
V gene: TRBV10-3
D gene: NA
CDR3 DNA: TGTGCCATCAGTGAGTTCCTCGGGACCCACACTGAAGCTTTCTTT
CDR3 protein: CAISEFLGTHTEAFF

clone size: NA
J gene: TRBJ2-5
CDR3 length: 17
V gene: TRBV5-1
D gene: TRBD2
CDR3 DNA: TGCGCCAGCACCTTGGTCGGGATAGCGGGAGTAGGAGAGACCCAGTACTTC
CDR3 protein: CASTLVGIAGVGETQYF

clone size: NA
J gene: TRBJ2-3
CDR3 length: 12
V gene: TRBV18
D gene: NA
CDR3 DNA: TGTGCCAGCTGTAGCGGCACAGATACGCAGTATTTT
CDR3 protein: CASCSGTDTQYF

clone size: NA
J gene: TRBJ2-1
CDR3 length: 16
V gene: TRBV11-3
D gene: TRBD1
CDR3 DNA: TGTGCCAGCAGCTTAGGGACAGGCGGGCGGTACAATGAGCAGTTCTTC
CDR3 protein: CASSLGTGGRYNEQFF

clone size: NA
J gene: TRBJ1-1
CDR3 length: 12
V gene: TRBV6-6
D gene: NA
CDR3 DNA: TGTGCCAGCAGTTCGGTGAACACTGAAGCTTTCTTT
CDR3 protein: CASSSVNTEAFF

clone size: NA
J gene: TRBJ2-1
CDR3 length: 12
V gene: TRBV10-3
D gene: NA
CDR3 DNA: TGTGCCATCATGAAGGTCAACAATGAGCAGTTCTTC
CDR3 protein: CAIMKVNNEQFF

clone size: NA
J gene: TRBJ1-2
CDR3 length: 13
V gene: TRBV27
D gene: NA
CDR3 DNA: TGTGCCAGCAGTTTCTCGAACAGCTATGGCTACACCTTC
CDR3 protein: CASSFSNSYGYTF

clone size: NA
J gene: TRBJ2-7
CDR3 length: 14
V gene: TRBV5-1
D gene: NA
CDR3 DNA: TGCGCCAGCAGCTTGGTGCCGGACGGCTACGAGCAGTACTTC
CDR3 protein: CASSLVPDGYEQYF

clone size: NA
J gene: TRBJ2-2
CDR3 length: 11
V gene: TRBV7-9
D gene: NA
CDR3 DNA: TGTGCCAGTTGGGCCACCGGGGAGCTGTTTTTT
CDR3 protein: CASWATGELFF

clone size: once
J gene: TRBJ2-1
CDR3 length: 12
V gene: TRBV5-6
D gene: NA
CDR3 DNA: TGTGCCAGCAGCTACGGTAGCAATGAGCAGTTCTTC
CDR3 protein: CASSYGSNEQFF

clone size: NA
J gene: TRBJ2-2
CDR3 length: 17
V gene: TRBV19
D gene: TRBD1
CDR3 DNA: TGTGCCAGTAGTATATCCCCTCCGGGACAGGGCACCGGGGAGCTGTTTTTT
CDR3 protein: CASSISPPGQGTGELFF

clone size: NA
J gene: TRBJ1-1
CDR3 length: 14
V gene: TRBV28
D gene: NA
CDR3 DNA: TGTGCCAGCAGTACACTGGACGAGTGGACTGAAGCTTTCTTT
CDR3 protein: CASSTLDEWTEAFF

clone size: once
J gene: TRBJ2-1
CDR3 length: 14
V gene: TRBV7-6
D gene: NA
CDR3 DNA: TGTGCCAGCAGCTTAGCGGAAGTTTACAATGAGCAGTTCTTC
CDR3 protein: CASSLAEVYNEQFF

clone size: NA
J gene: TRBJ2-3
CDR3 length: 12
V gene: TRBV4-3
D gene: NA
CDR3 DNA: TGCGCCAGCAGCCAAGGGCGCGACGCGCAGTATTTT
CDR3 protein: CASSQGRDAQYF

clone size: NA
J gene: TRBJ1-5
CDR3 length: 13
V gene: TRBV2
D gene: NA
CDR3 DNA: TGTGCCAGCAGTGACGAGAGCAATCAGCCCCAGCATTTT
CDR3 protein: CASSDESNQPQHF

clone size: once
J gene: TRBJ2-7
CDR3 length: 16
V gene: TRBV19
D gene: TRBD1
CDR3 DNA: TGTGCCAGTAGTATGGTTTGGGACAGTGAGAGGGACGAGCAGTACTTC
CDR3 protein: CASSMVWDSERDEQYF

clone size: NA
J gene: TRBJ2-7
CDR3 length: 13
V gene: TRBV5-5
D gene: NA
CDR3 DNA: TGTGCCAGCAGCCCGACTAGGTCAGGGGAGCAGTACTTC
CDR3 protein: CASSPTRSGEQYF

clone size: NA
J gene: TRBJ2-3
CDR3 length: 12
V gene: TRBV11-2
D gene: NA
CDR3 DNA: TGTGCCAGCAGCTCCGGGGTGGATACGCAGTATTTT
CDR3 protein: CASSSGVDTQYF

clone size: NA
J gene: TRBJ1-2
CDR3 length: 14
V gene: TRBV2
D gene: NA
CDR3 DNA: TGTGCCAGCAGCTACGCCGGGAGGACGGGCGGCTACACCTTC
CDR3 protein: CASSYAGRTGGYTF

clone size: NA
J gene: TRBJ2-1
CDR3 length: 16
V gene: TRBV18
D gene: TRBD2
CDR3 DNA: TGTGCCAGCTCACCACCGGGACTAGAGAGGTACAATGAGCAGTTCTTC
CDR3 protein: CASSPPGLERYNEQFF

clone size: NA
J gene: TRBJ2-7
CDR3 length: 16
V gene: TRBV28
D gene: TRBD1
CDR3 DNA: TGTGCCAGCAGTTTACCCTCGACAGGGGCGATGTACGAGCAGTACTTC
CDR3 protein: CASSLPSTGAMYEQYF

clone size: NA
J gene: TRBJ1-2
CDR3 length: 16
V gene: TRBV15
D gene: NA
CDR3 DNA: TGTGCCACCAGCAGAGTACGAGTTACGGGGGATTATGGCTACACCTTC
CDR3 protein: CATSRVRVTGDYGYTF

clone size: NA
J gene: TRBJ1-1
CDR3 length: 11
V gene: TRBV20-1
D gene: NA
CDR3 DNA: TGCAGTGCTAGTCGGCACACTGAAGCTTTCTTT
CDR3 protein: CSASRHTEAFF

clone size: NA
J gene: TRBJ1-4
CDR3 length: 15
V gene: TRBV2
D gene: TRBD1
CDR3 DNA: TGTGCCAGCATCCACGCCGGGACAGGGACTGAAAAACTGTTTTTT
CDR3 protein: CASIHAGTGTEKLFF

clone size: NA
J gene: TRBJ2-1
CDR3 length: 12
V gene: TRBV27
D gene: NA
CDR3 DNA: TGTGCCAGCAGTTTTGGGAACGATGAGCAGTTCTTC
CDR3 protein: CASSFGNDEQFF

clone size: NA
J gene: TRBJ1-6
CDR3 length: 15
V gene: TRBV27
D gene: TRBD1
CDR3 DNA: TGTGCCAGCAGGCCCCGACAGGGATGGGGTTCACCCCTCCACTTT
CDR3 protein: CASRPRQGWGSPLHF

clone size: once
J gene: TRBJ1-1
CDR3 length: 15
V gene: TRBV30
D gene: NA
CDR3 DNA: TGTGCCTGGAGTGAAAGAGGCAGGGAAGGCACTGAAGCTTTCTTT
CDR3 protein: CAWSERGREGTEAFF

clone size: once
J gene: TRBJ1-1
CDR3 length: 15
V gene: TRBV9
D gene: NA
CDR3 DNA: TGTGCCAGCAGCGCGCGTCCGGGGGTGGAAACTGAAGCTTTCTTT
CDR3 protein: CASSARPGVETEAFF

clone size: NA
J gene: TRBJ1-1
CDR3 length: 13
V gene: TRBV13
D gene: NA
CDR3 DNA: TGTGCCAGCAGCTTACCTCAGAACACTGAAGCTTTCTTT
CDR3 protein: CASSLPQNTEAFF

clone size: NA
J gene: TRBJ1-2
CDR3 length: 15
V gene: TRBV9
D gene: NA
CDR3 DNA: TGTGCCAGCAGCGTAAAAGGCTGGGCTGGCTATGGCTACACCTTC
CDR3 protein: CASSVKGWAGYGYTF